This T cell receptor beta chain was identified in a study of blood T cell repertoires in COVID-19. The wider study: PBMCs, B-cell-depleted T cells, or T cells provided the cDNA or gDNA that made up the material.

Trimming took off 1 base at V and 0 bases at J, with 13 bases between the two ends. Germline V lookup: CDR1 SGHTA, CDR2 FQGNSA. The CDR3 is made up of 16 amino acids. In the authors' workflow: Amplification with reference gene primers provided the estimates of nucleated cell counts. Libraries were prepared by immunoSEQ multiplex PCR; TCRdb keeps only in-frame clonotypes and omits some of them. V and J calls plus clone size are reproduced from that table; the DNA served to infer D and trimming. The profile shows 97,000 or so clones, about 85% of them singletons. The Seattle patients joined while their infection was active and were tracked longitudinally afterward.

The chain employs TRBV7-2 and TRBJ2-7, with D hard to call. This receptor was taken from a woman in her forties or fifties with COVID-19, enrolled during active disease. The sequencing sample was made of peripheral blood. The DNA for the CDR3 is TGTGCCAGCAGCTTAGAAGTGACACTCAGCTCCTACGAGCAGTACTTC. Amino acid sequence: CASSLEVTLSSYEQYF.